A single sample is the source of the 27 T cell receptor beta chains below, sequenced in a study of blood T cell repertoires in COVID-19. Generated by immunoSEQ multiplex PCR, the TCRdb table keeps only in-frame clones and is missing some. The sample includes about 280,000 clones, 85% of them seen just once. The source material was PBMCs or T cells enriched from blood (not recorded which). All receptors come from a woman aged 45 to 65 who had recovered from COVID-19.

The chain is built from TRBV5-1 and TRBJ1-1; TRBD1 is a possible D gene (5 bases). V was clipped by 4 bases and J by 4 bases, with 17 bases between them. Germline CDR1 SGHRS, CDR2 YFSETQ. This CDR3 is 15 amino acids long. The CDR3, as DNA: TGCGCCAGCAGCCAAGGGGAGGCGGTGACCACTGAAGCTTTCTTT. It translates to CASSQGEAVTTEAFF.

V usage is TRBV4-2 and J usage is TRBJ2-3; D unresolved. CDR1 and CDR2 (germline): LGHNA, YNFKEQ. The CDR3 has 16 residues. V lost 0 bases and J 0 bases, leaving 10 bases between the germline ends. CDR3 loop: CASSQDPSRSTDTQYF. The CDR3 nucleotides are TGTGCCAGCAGCCAAGATCCCTCCCGGAGCACAGATACGCAGTATTTT.

This clone was seen once. Other DNA sequences in this specimen translate into the identical CDR3. The chain links TRBV27 to TRBJ2-7, with 11 bases that match TRBD1. The germline CDR1 and CDR2 sequences are MNHEY and SMNVEV (reference sequence). The junction had 3 bases not matched to a gene; V was cut back by 6 bases and J by 2 bases. The CDR3 runs to 14 residues. The CDR3 coding sequence is TGTGCCAGCAGCCCGGGACAGGGGGCCTACGAGCAGTACTTC. Translated: CASSPGQGAYEQYF.

The genes are TRBV6-2 or TRBV6-3 and TRBJ2-7; D not resolved. The CDR3 is made up of 13 amino acids. Trimming pared 1 base from V and 3 bases from J, leaving 7 bases between. Germline CDR1 and CDR2: MNHEY and SVGEGT. For the CDR3, the DNA is TGTGCCAGCAGTTACTTGACTCTCTACGAGCAGTACTTC. This translates into CASSYLTLYEQYF.

The chain recombines TRBV2 with TRBJ1-6, with D tentatively TRBD1 (6 bases). The CDR3 runs 13 residues. The V gene lost 6 bases and the J gene lost 9 bases, with 12 bases spanning the gap. Germline V gene sequence: CDR1 SNHLY, CDR2 FYNNEI. DNA for the CDR3: TGTGCCAGCAGACAGGGTTTCAGTTCACCCCTCCACTTT. Encoded protein: CASRQGFSSPLHF.

The chain links TRBV4-2 to TRBJ2-5; perhaps TRBD1 as D (5 bases). V lost 4 bases and J 5 bases, leaving 14 bases between the germline ends. The CDR3 has 14 residues. Germline-derived CDR1 and CDR2 are LGHNA and YNFKEQ. This CDR3 is CASSPSRVGETQYF. The CDR3 DNA reads as TGTGCCAGCAGCCCAAGCAGGGTGGGGGAGACCCAGTACTTC.

This rearrangement joins TRBV10-2 to TRBJ2-1, with 11 bases fitting TRBD2. Germline V gives CDR1 WSHSY, CDR2 SAAADI. This CDR3 region has 15 residues. V shed 6 bases, J shed 6 bases, and the junction held 7 bases outside the gene matches. The CDR3 region has the DNA TGCGCCAGCAGAGGTATAGCGGGAGGGCCCAATGAGCAGTTCTTC. It specifies CASRGIAGGPNEQFF.

The chain recombines TRBV5-1 with TRBJ2-3; possible D gene TRBD2, 5 bases. Germline V CDR1 and CDR2: SGHRS, YFSETQ. The CDR3 loop spans 16 amino acids. The V end lost 4 bases, the J end lost 6 bases, and 21 bases lay between the germline ends. In DNA, the CDR3 is TGCGCCAGCAGCCTAGGGCCGGAGGAGGTTCGTGATACGCAGTATTTT. This gives the protein CASSLGPEEVRDTQYF. The whole variable domain, filled in from reference TRBV5-1 and TRBJ2-3, reads KAGVTQTPRYLIKTRGQQVTLSCSPISGHRSVSWYQQTPGQGLQFLFEYFSETQRNKGNFPGRFSGRQFSNSRSEMNVSTLELGDSALYLCASSLGPEEVRDTQYFGPGTRLTVL.

V usage is TRBV5-1 and J usage is TRBJ1-6, with 8 bases aligning to TRBD1. From germline, CDR1 is SGHRS and CDR2 YFSETQ. The CDR3 spans 16 residues. The trim removed 4 bases at V and 5 bases at J, leaving 8 bases unmatched. The CDR3 region is CASSVNRGVDNSPLHF. CDR3 nucleotide sequence: TGCGCCAGCAGCGTAAACAGGGGGGTGGATAATTCACCCCTCCACTTT.

The gene calls are TRBV30 and TRBJ1-3; 8 bases align to TRBD1. CDR3 size: 15 residues. Per the germline V gene, CDR1 is GTSNPN and CDR2 is SVGIG (reference sequence). Germline trimming cut 4 bases from V and 0 bases from J; bases unmatched to any gene: 5. The CDR3 is CAWMDRASSGNTIYF. As DNA, the CDR3 is TGTGCCTGGATGGACAGGGCGAGCTCTGGAAACACCATATATTTT.

The chain has TRBV28 and TRBJ2-4; the D gene is possibly TRBD2 (5 bases). The CDR3 is 14 amino acids. Germline CDR1 reads MDHEN; CDR2 reads SYDVKM. Between the trimmed V and J ends, which lost 3 bases and 3 bases, there was a span of 9 bases. The chain's CDR3 is CASSLTGNKNIQYF. Here the CDR3 DNA reads TGTGCCAGCAGTTTGACGGGGAACAAAAACATTCAGTACTTC.

The rearrangement uses TRBV7-9 and TRBJ2-5; TRBD1 agrees at 8 bases. The germline V gene has CDR1 SEHNR and CDR2 FQNEAQ (reference sequence). J lost 7 bases, V lost 1 base, and 5 bases had no gene match. The CDR3 contains 14 residues. CDR3 DNA sequence: TGTGCCAGCAGCTTAGGTGGGACAGGCGGGACCCAGTACTTC. Amino acid sequence: CASSLGGTGGTQYF. Full variable domain (missing parts from reference TRBV7-9 and TRBJ2-5): DTGVSQNPRHKITKRGQNVTFRCDPISEHNRLYWYRQTLGQGPEFLTYFQNEAQLEKSRLLSDRFSAERPKGSFSTLEIQRTEQGDSAMYLCASSLGGTGGTQYFGPGTRLLVL.

CDR3 in amino acids: CASSLTGGEAFF. In DNA, the CDR3 is TGTGCCAGCAGCTTAACCGGGGGTGAAGCTTTCTTT. The chain uses TRBV11-1 and TRBJ1-1; D possibly corresponds to TRBD1 (5 bases). There are 12 residues in the CDR3. V was trimmed by 2 bases and J by 7 bases, leaving 8 bases between them. Germline loops: CDR1 SGHAT, CDR2 FQDESV (reference sequence).

The chain has TRBV2 and TRBJ2-1; 8 bases align to TRBD2. The germline V gene has CDR1 SNHLY and CDR2 FYNNEI. This CDR3 contains 14 residues. Losses at the gene ends were 4 bases for V and 7 bases for J; bases not matched to a gene: 6. CDR3 loop: CASSVERELNEQFF. The CDR3 DNA reads TGTGCCAGCAGTGTTGAGCGGGAGCTAAATGAGCAGTTCTTC.

The CDR3 nucleotides read TGTGCCAGCAGCCCTCAGGACAGGGGAAGCAATCAGCCCCAGCATTTT. Translated, it gives CASSPQDRGSNQPQHF. The V call is TRBV27, the J call TRBJ1-5, with 9 bases aligning to TRBD1. Losses at the gene ends were 6 bases for V and 1 base for J; bases not matched to a gene: 7. The CDR3 consists of 16 residues. Germline V gene data show CDR1 as MNHEY and CDR2 as SMNVEV (reference sequence).

The chain combines TRBV5-1 with TRBJ2-7; the match to TRBD1 covers 10 bases. Germline V gene data show CDR1 as SGHRS and CDR2 as YFSETQ. The CDR3 extends over 14 amino acids. V was pared by 4 bases and J by 2 bases, with 3 bases of the junction left unmatched. This CDR3 is CASSGGTGAYEQYF. The CDR3, as DNA: TGCGCCAGCAGCGGGGGGACAGGGGCCTACGAGCAGTACTTC.

This chain connects TRBV29-1 to TRBJ2-5, with TRBD2 matching over 9 bases. The ends lost 5 bases at V and 4 bases at J; junction bases unmatched: 8. The CDR3 sequence is 14 residues long. The germline CDR1 and CDR2 sequences are SQVTM and ANQGSEA. CDR3 sequence reads: CSVNQAGGRETQYF. The DNA for the CDR3 is TGCAGCGTTAATCAAGCGGGGGGCCGAGAGACCCAGTACTTC.

The CDR3 is CASSSDYYAYEQYF. The CDR3 DNA is TGTGCCAGCAGCTCCGACTATTACGCCTACGAGCAGTACTTC. V gene TRBV11-2 combines with J gene TRBJ2-7; possible D gene TRBD2, 5 bases. The CDR3 sequence is 14 residues long. Trimming pared 4 bases from V and 2 bases from J, leaving 12 bases between. Germline-derived CDR1 and CDR2 are SGHAT and FQNNGV.

This clone appeared a few times. V gene TRBV15 combines with J gene TRBJ1-3; D is perhaps TRBD1 (6 bases). The CDR3 is made up of 15 amino acids. V was pared by 1 base and J by 3 bases, with 10 bases between. CDR1 is LNHNV and CDR2 is YYDKDF in the germline V gene (reference sequence). CDR3 coding DNA: TGTGCCACCAGCAGAGGAAGGGGGAGTGGAAACACCATATATTTT. The encoded protein is CATSRGRGSGNTIYF.

The V and J genes are TRBV19 and TRBJ2-3; D not resolved. The CDR3 spans 14 residues. The germline V and J ends were trimmed by 7 bases and 0 bases, with 11 bases remaining between them. CDR1 is LNHDA, CDR2 SQIVND, per germline (reference sequence). The CDR3 DNA reads TGTGCCAGTAAAACGGGTTATAGCACAGATACGCAGTATTTT. Its protein product is CASKTGYSTDTQYF.

This sequence joins TRBV5-3 and TRBJ2-7; no firm D call. TRBV5-3 is given ORF status, its function remaining uncertain. The V end lost 5 bases, the J end lost 3 bases, and 18 bases lay between the germline ends. The CDR3 runs 15 residues. The CDR3 reads CARSHTPKRFYEQYF. The CDR3 nucleotides are TGTGCCAGAAGTCACACCCCCAAGCGCTTCTACGAGCAGTACTTC.

V and J are TRBV10-1 and TRBJ1-2; tentatively, D is TRBD1 (6 bases). V lost 10 bases and J 4 bases, leaving 16 bases between the germline ends. CDR3 length equals 13 residues. CDR1 is WNHNN, CDR2 SYGVQD, per germline (reference sequence). Here the CDR3 DNA reads TGCGCCAAATACGGACAGTTACGCTATGGCTACACCTTC. It specifies CAKYGQLRYGYTF.

V gene TRBV9 combines with J gene TRBJ2-3, with D possibly TRBD2 on 5 matching bases. Germline values: CDR1 SGDLS, CDR2 YYNGEE. The CDR3 contains 15 residues. V lost 2 bases, J lost 0 bases, and 10 bases lay in between. CDR3 in amino acids: CASSVAGASTDTQYF. The DNA for the CDR3 is TGTGCCAGCAGCGTTGCGGGCGCTAGCACAGATACGCAGTATTTT. Based on the CDR3 plus reference TRBV9 and TRBJ2-3, the full variable domain is DSGVTQTPKHLITATGQRVTLRCSPRSGDLSVYWYQQSLDQGLQFLIQYYNGEERAKGNILERFSAQQFPDLHSELNLSSLELGDSALYFCASSVAGASTDTQYFGPGTRLTVL.

The rearrangement links TRBV30 to TRBJ1-3; no clear D. The germline CDR1 and CDR2 sequences are GTSNPN and SVGIG (reference sequence). This CDR3 has 17 residues. The V gene lost 0 bases and the J gene lost 0 bases, with 15 bases spanning the gap. The DNA of the CDR3 is TGTGCCTGGAGTGTGGCCCGAACAAGGAGCTCTGGAAACACCATATATTTT. This encodes CAWSVARTRSSGNTIYF. Looking up the rest from reference TRBV30 and TRBJ1-3 gives the full variable domain: SQTIHQWPATLVQPVGSPLSLECTVEGTSNPNLYWYRQAAGRGLQLLFYSVGIGQISSEVPQNLSASRPQDRQFILSSKKLLLSDSGFYLCAWSVARTRSSGNTIYFGEGSWLTVV.

This clone was detected a few times. The rearrangement uses TRBV6-4 and TRBJ2-3; 7 nucleotides align to TRBD2. In germline, CDR1 is MRHNA, CDR2 SNTAGT. J lost 4 bases, V lost 4 bases, and 5 bases had no gene match. This CDR3 has 14 residues. The CDR3 DNA follows: TGTGCCAGCAGTGCCAGCGGGGAGGCAGATACGCAGTATTTT. Encoded protein: CASSASGEADTQYF.

The chain couples TRBV2 to TRBJ2-3, with D possibly matching TRBD1 (6 bases). The CDR3 is 14 residues long. With 7 bases removed from V and 2 bases from J, the gap between germline ends came to 13 bases. Germline lookup yields CDR1 SNHLY and CDR2 FYNNEI. CDR3 loop: CASKIGQYTDTQYF. CDR3 DNA sequence: TGTGCCAGCAAAATTGGACAGTACACAGATACGCAGTATTTT.

The chain recombines TRBV5-8 with TRBJ1-5; 9 bases align to TRBD1. J lost 10 bases, V lost 6 bases, and 11 bases had no gene match. The CDR3 loop spans 14 amino acids. Germline assignment: CDR1 SGHTS and CDR2 YDEGEE. CDR3 nucleotides: TGTGCCAGCATAAAGGGACAGGGATTAGGACCCCAGCATTTT. Its protein is CASIKGQGLGPQHF.